This TCR beta chain was retrieved from a study of blood T cells in healthy people across ages. Regarding the study as a whole: Older individuals had lower TCR beta diversity per million T cells (the decline was roughly linear).

Germline lookup yields CDR1 SQVTM and CDR2 ANQGSEA. The CDR3 runs 15 residues. The authors ran a second PCR of 7 to 11 cycles using a sample-barcoded 5' primer and a J-beta primer mix. Every cDNA molecule carried a tag from a template-switch adaptor bearing 12 random nucleotides. TCRdb used MiXCR to reprocess the 5' RACE reads, holding one entry per CDR3 protein. The data show approximately 1,700,000 distinct CDR3 sequences, with 39% seen just once and under 25% held by the top ten. This clonotype came up a few times. What it binds is not known. This receptor was taken from a human donor in good health. V and J are TRBV29-1 and TRBJ2-4; 8 nucleotides align to TRBD1. Near its end, the DNA agrees better with TRBJ2-7, so the J call may be wrong. Sequencing was performed on blood. The CDR3 reads CSVEDPRQGAYEQYF. The DNA of the CDR3 is TGCAGCGTTGAAGATCCTAGGCAGGGGGCTTACGAGCAGTACTTC.